These 19 T cell receptor beta chains came from one sample sequenced in a study of T cell responses to AZD1222 COVID-19 vaccine. Only in-frame clones appear in the TCRdb table, and some are missing; sequencing was by immunoSEQ multiplex PCR. The table has roughly 190,000 clones, approximately 92% seen once. The sample here was peripheral blood, taken on day 0 of AZD1222 vaccination. The receptors were gathered from an adult in good health.

This rearrangement joins TRBV6-6 to TRBJ2-2; the D is unclear. Germline V gene lookup returns CDR1 MNHNY and CDR2 SVGAGI (reference sequence). V dropped 6 bases and J dropped 2 bases, with 7 bases sitting between them. The CDR3 length is 13 residues. As DNA, the CDR3 is TGTGCCAGCAGACAGACCAACACCGGGGAGCTGTTTTTT. It encodes CASRQTNTGELFF.

This CDR3 reads CASSEYPQSEAFF. The CDR3, as DNA: TGTGCCAGCAGTGAATATCCCCAGTCTGAAGCTTTCTTT. The chain employs TRBV25-1 and TRBJ1-1; unclear D gene. Trimming shortened V by 0 bases and J by 6 bases, and 8 bases separated the two germline ends. Per germline, CDR1 MGHDK and CDR2 SYGVNS. The CDR3 has 13 amino acids.

This chain connects TRBV30 to TRBJ2-7, with unresolved D. Trimming cost V 3 bases and J 7 bases, with 16 bases left between them. The CDR3 extends over 13 amino acids. Germline V CDR1 and CDR2: GTSNPN, SVGIG (reference sequence). In DNA form, the CDR3 reads TGTGCCTGGAGAAGTAACTCCCTGAGGGAGCAGTACTTC. Its translation: CAWRSNSLREQYF.

The chain uses TRBV11-2 and TRBJ1-1, with D possibly being TRBD1 (6 bases). Trimming removed 5 bases from V and 1 base from J, with 17 bases in between. Germline V gives CDR1 SGHAT, CDR2 FQNNGV. This CDR3 is built from 16 residues. The CDR3 loop reads CASSLITGTTNTEAFF. The CDR3 coding sequence is TGTGCCAGCAGCCTGATCACCGGGACAACGAACACTGAAGCTTTCTTT.

This clone was counted once. The chain links TRBV6-4 to TRBJ1-4, with D tentatively TRBD1 (6 bases). V was pared by 10 bases and J by 13 bases, with 34 bases between. The germline gives CDR1 MRHNA, CDR2 SNTAGT. The CDR3 is made up of 17 amino acids. In nucleotides, the CDR3 is TGTGCCATCACAGACAGGAGTGGCCAGAGGACACCTGTAGTACTGTTTTTT. This translates into CAITDRSGQRTPVVLFF.

With regard to this clone: Other DNA sequences within the sample encode an identical CDR3. The genes are TRBV24-1 and TRBJ1-1; no clear D gene. This CDR3 spans 13 amino acids. CDR1 and CDR2 from the germline V gene are KGHDR and SFDVKD. Between the trimmed V and J ends, which lost 2 bases and 0 bases, there was a span of 3 bases. The CDR3, as DNA: TGTGCCACCAGTGATTCTTTGAACACTGAAGCTTTCTTT. It is translated as CATSDSLNTEAFF.

V is TRBV6-4 and J is TRBJ1-1; 8 nucleotides line up with TRBD1. The CDR3 is 16 amino acids. Losses at the gene ends were 6 bases for V and 0 bases for J; bases not matched to a gene: 9. Germline CDR1 and CDR2: MRHNA and SNTAGT. In nucleotides, the CDR3 is TGTGCCAGCAGCCGGACAGGGCAAACCATGAACACTGAAGCTTTCTTT. This encodes CASSRTGQTMNTEAFF.

V usage is TRBV11-2 and J usage is TRBJ2-7; a weak D match, TRBD2 (5 bases). V gave up 0 bases and J gave up 6 bases, with 15 bases separating them. The germline gives CDR1 SGHAT, CDR2 FQNNGV. The CDR3 is 15 residues long. This CDR3 reads CASSLEPSGVREQYF. The CDR3 coding sequence is TGTGCCAGCAGCTTAGAACCATCCGGGGTCCGCGAGCAGTACTTC.

The V call is TRBV19, the J call TRBJ2-2; D might be TRBD1 (5 bases). The CDR3 contains 15 residues. Germline-derived CDR1 and CDR2 are LNHDA and SQIVND (reference sequence). V dropped 8 bases and J dropped 6 bases, with 19 bases sitting between them. CDR3 sequence: CASGRQQVSAGELFF. CDR3 DNA: TGTGCCAGTGGTAGACAGCAGGTATCGGCCGGGGAGCTGTTTTTT. The full variable domain, completed using reference TRBV19 and TRBJ2-2, is DGGITQSPKYLFRKEGQNVTLSCEQNLNHDAMYWYRQDPGQGLRLIYYSQIVNDFQKGDIAEGYSVSREKKESFPLTVTSAQKNPTAFYLCASGRQQVSAGELFFGEGSRLTVL.

V gene TRBV18 combines with J gene TRBJ2-1; D possibly corresponds to TRBD1 (5 bases). CDR3 size: 15 residues. Trimming removed 3 bases from V and 4 bases from J, with 13 bases in between. Germline CDR1 KGHSH, CDR2 LQKENI. The DNA for the CDR3 is TGTGCCAGCTCACCCCCCAACCAGGGTTACAATGAGCAGTTCTTC. Translating it yields CASSPPNQGYNEQFF.

The chain links TRBV7-9 to TRBJ2-3, with D perhaps TRBD1 or TRBD2 (5 bases each). In germline, CDR1 is SEHNR, CDR2 FQNEAQ (reference sequence). The ends were cut back, 7 bases at V and 5 bases at J, with 19 bases in the middle. This CDR3 is built from 15 residues. The CDR3 spells CASTPGRAREDTQYF. The CDR3 nucleotides read TGTGCCAGCACCCCCGGCAGGGCCCGGGAAGATACGCAGTATTTT. The variable domain in full, completed from reference TRBV7-9 and TRBJ2-3, reads DTGVSQNPRHKITKRGQNVTFRCDPISEHNRLYWYRQTLGQGPEFLTYFQNEAQLEKSRLLSDRFSAERPKGSFSTLEIQRTEQGDSAMYLCASTPGRAREDTQYFGPGTRLTVL.

The chain has TRBV11-2 and TRBJ2-7; the D gene is possibly TRBD1 (5 bases). V was shortened by 1 base and J by 6 bases, with 10 bases between the two germline ends. The CDR3 contains 13 residues. Germline CDR1 is SGHAT and CDR2 is FQNNGV. The CDR3: CASSLGGQGEQYF. For the CDR3, the DNA is TGTGCCAGCAGCTTAGGGGGCCAGGGCGAGCAGTACTTC.

This chain joins TRBV11-2 and TRBJ2-3; no clear D gene. The CDR3 loop spans 14 amino acids. CDR1 and CDR2 (germline): SGHAT, FQNNGV. V lost 0 bases and J lost 9, with 13 bases in between. The CDR3 sequence is CASSLDPSPSTQYF. As DNA, the CDR3 is TGTGCCAGCAGCTTAGACCCCTCTCCCTCAACGCAGTATTTT.

The chain uses TRBV13 and TRBJ2-3; 8 positions match TRBD2. CDR1 is PRHDT and CDR2 is FYEKMQ in the germline V gene (reference sequence). The J segment lost 4 bases and the V segment lost 4 bases, leaving 13 bases of the junction unmatched. The CDR3 is made up of 17 amino acids. The CDR3 bases are TGTGCCAGCAGCTCTAGGTGGAGCGGGGGACCAGCAGATACGCAGTATTTT. It codes for CASSSRWSGGPADTQYF.

V is TRBV9 and J is TRBJ2-3; D perhaps matches TRBD2 (5 bases). With 4 bases removed from V and 2 bases from J, the gap between germline ends came to 17 bases. Per the germline V gene, CDR1 is SGDLS and CDR2 is YYNGEE. The CDR3 has 16 residues. CDR3 DNA sequence: TGTGCCAGCAGCCTAAACCGGGATCAGGCCACAGATACGCAGTATTTT. Its protein product is CASSLNRDQATDTQYF.

The rearrangement joins TRBV7-9 to TRBJ2-2; D call uncertain. Germline-derived CDR1 and CDR2 are SEHNR and FQNEAQ (reference sequence). V was shortened by 6 bases and J by 4 bases, with 6 bases between the two germline ends. This CDR3 has 12 amino acids. CDR3 residues: CASRPFTGELFF. The CDR3 coding sequence is TGTGCCAGCAGACCCTTCACCGGGGAGCTGTTTTTT.

The CDR3: CAWRTGGAGSYEQYF. The CDR3 bases are TGTGCCTGGAGGACTGGAGGGGCCGGGAGCTACGAGCAGTACTTC. The V call is TRBV30, the J call TRBJ2-7; D perhaps matches TRBD2 (6 bases). The CDR3 is 15 amino acids. Germline V gene lookup returns CDR1 GTSNPN and CDR2 SVGIG (reference sequence). V was shortened by 3 bases and J by 3 bases, with 18 bases between the two germline ends.

V and J are TRBV2 and TRBJ2-6; D ambiguous. V dropped 8 bases and J dropped 3 bases, with 11 bases sitting between them. This CDR3 is built from 14 residues. The germline V gene has CDR1 SNHLY and CDR2 FYNNEI. DNA for the CDR3: TGTGCCAGCCAGCAGGTTGGTGGGGCCAACGTCCTGACTTTC. It yields the protein CASQQVGGANVLTF.

The chain has TRBV20-1 and TRBJ1-5; perhaps TRBD1 as D (5 bases). The V gene lost 3 bases and the J gene lost 7 bases, with 16 bases spanning the gap. This CDR3 region has 14 residues. Germline V gives CDR1 DFQATT, CDR2 SNEGSKA (reference sequence). CDR3 nucleotide sequence: TGCAGTGCTAGTTTTCCCCTTCAGGGACAGCCCCAGCATTTT. As protein: CSASFPLQGQPQHF.